The rows below give T cell receptor beta chains drawn from one sample of a study of blood T cells in healthy people across ages. One entry per CDR3 protein, called by TCRdb with MiXCR from the 5' RACE reads. In the table there are 650,000 to 950,000 distinct CDR3 sequences, more than 40% of which are singletons. Sequences were obtained from blood. The receptors were sampled from a man aged 55 to 70 in good health. Both conserved end residues are part of each CDR3. D genes are given only for firm matches. Rows may omit the clone size; those that give it use once, few, many or a size class.

v_call: TRBV6-2/TRBV6-3
d_call: .
j_call: TRBJ2-7
clone_size: .
cdr3_nt: TGTGCCAGCAGTTACTCGGCGGCTAGACGGGACTACGAGCAGTACTTC
cdr3_aa: CASSYSAARRDYEQYF

v_call: TRBV11-2
d_call: TRBD2
j_call: TRBJ2-3
clone_size: .
cdr3_nt: TGTGCCAGCAGCTTAGATCCCCCGGGAGGGGTAGATACGCAGTATTTT
cdr3_aa: CASSLDPPGGVDTQYF

v_call: TRBV5-1
d_call: .
j_call: TRBJ2-5
clone_size: .
cdr3_nt: TGCGCCAGCAGCTTGGTGGGGTTGACAGGCCAAGAGACCCAGTACTTC
cdr3_aa: CASSLVGLTGQETQYF

v_call: TRBV20-1
d_call: .
j_call: TRBJ1-1
clone_size: few
cdr3_nt: TGCAGTGCTTCTCCGGTGGGGGACGACACTGAAGCTTTCTTT
cdr3_aa: CSASPVGDDTEAFF

v_call: TRBV7-3
d_call: .
j_call: TRBJ2-6
clone_size: few
cdr3_nt: TGTGCCAGCAGCAACCTAAAGGTGGGGGACCCTCGGGCCAACGTCCTGACTTTC
cdr3_aa: CASSNLKVGDPRANVLTF

v_call: TRBV6-5
d_call: TRBD2
j_call: TRBJ2-5
clone_size: many
cdr3_nt: TGTGCCAGCAGTTACCAACCCGTTGGACTAGCGGGGGAGGGCCAAGAGACCCAGTACTTC
cdr3_aa: CASSYQPVGLAGEGQETQYF

v_call: TRBV4-1
d_call: .
j_call: TRBJ2-3
clone_size: .
cdr3_nt: TGCGCCAGCAGCCAAGTCCTCTACCACACAGATACGCAGTATTTT
cdr3_aa: CASSQVLYHTDTQYF

v_call: TRBV11-2
d_call: .
j_call: TRBJ2-5
clone_size: .
cdr3_nt: TGTGCCAGCAGCTTAAGCGGACCAATCCAAGAGACCCAGTACTTC
cdr3_aa: CASSLSGPIQETQYF

v_call: TRBV5-1
d_call: .
j_call: TRBJ1-2
clone_size: .
cdr3_nt: TGCGCCAGCAGCTTGGGAATCGGCCTAGTGCATGGCTACACCTTC
cdr3_aa: CASSLGIGLVHGYTF

v_call: TRBV12-3/TRBV12-4
d_call: TRBD1
j_call: TRBJ2-7
clone_size: many
cdr3_nt: TGTGCCAGCAGTCCCGGGACAGGGATAGCCGAGCAGTACTTC
cdr3_aa: CASSPGTGIAEQYF

v_call: TRBV4-1
d_call: TRBD2
j_call: TRBJ2-3
clone_size: .
cdr3_nt: TGCGCCAGCAGCCCAGAGGGCCTAGCGGGACCCTACACAGATACGCAGTATTTT
cdr3_aa: CASSPEGLAGPYTDTQYF

v_call: TRBV7-2
d_call: TRBD1
j_call: TRBJ1-2
clone_size: once
cdr3_nt: TGTGCCAGCAGCCCCGGACAGGAAGGGGGCTACACCTTC
cdr3_aa: CASSPGQEGGYTF

v_call: TRBV20-1
d_call: .
j_call: TRBJ2-1
clone_size: many
cdr3_nt: TGCAGTGCTAGGAGTTACCTGCTGGGAGCGAATGAGCAGTTCTTC
cdr3_aa: CSARSYLLGANEQFF

v_call: TRBV20-1
d_call: TRBD1
j_call: TRBJ1-2
clone_size: .
cdr3_nt: TGCGGTGCTAGCAGGGACAGGAAAAACTATGGCTACACCTTC
cdr3_aa: CGASRDRKNYGYTF

v_call: TRBV12-3/TRBV12-4
d_call: .
j_call: TRBJ1-5
clone_size: few
cdr3_nt: TGTGCCAGCAGCCACGCGGGGGGCTATCAGCCCCAGCATTTT
cdr3_aa: CASSHAGGYQPQHF

v_call: TRBV12-3/TRBV12-4
d_call: TRBD2
j_call: TRBJ2-4
clone_size: .
cdr3_nt: TGTGCCAGCAGCCCAGAGGGTGGGGGAGGGAACATTCAGTACTTC
cdr3_aa: CASSPEGGGGNIQYF

v_call: TRBV7-8
d_call: TRBD1
j_call: TRBJ2-7
clone_size: .
cdr3_nt: TGTGCCAGCAGCTTAGGAAAACAGACAGGGAACTACGAGCAGTACTTC
cdr3_aa: CASSLGKQTGNYEQYF

v_call: TRBV7-9
d_call: TRBD1
j_call: TRBJ2-2
clone_size: .
cdr3_nt: TGTGCCAGCAGCTGGGTTTCCGGGACAGGGATCGGGGAGCTGTTTTTT
cdr3_aa: CASSWVSGTGIGELFF

v_call: TRBV20-1
d_call: .
j_call: TRBJ2-4
clone_size: many
cdr3_nt: TGCAGTGCTATCTCGGGAAACATTCAGTACTTC
cdr3_aa: CSAISGNIQYF

v_call: TRBV20-1
d_call: TRBD1
j_call: TRBJ1-2
clone_size: .
cdr3_nt: TGCAGTGCTAGAGTCACAGGGGACTATGGCTACACCTTC
cdr3_aa: CSARVTGDYGYTF

v_call: TRBV7-2
d_call: .
j_call: TRBJ2-1
clone_size: .
cdr3_nt: TGTGACAGCAGCTTCACGGGGGGCACCCTTGTCCAGCAGTTCTTC
cdr3_aa: CDSSFTGGTLVQQFF

v_call: TRBV5-1
d_call: TRBD2
j_call: TRBJ2-3
clone_size: .
cdr3_nt: TGCGCCAGTACTAGCGGGGGGGCCTTAACAGATACGCAGTATTTT
cdr3_aa: CASTSGGALTDTQYF

v_call: TRBV5-1
d_call: .
j_call: TRBJ2-5
clone_size: few
cdr3_nt: TGCGCCAGCAGCACTTACGGGCAAGAGACCCAGTACTTC
cdr3_aa: CASSTYGQETQYF

v_call: TRBV20-1
d_call: TRBD1
j_call: TRBJ2-7
clone_size: once
cdr3_nt: TGCAGTGCTAGTAAGGACAGGGGGACCTACGAGCAGTACTTC
cdr3_aa: CSASKDRGTYEQYF

v_call: TRBV14
d_call: TRBD1
j_call: TRBJ2-3
clone_size: few
cdr3_nt: TGTGCCAGCAGCCAAGTGGGACAGGGACGCACAGATACGCAGTATTTT
cdr3_aa: CASSQVGQGRTDTQYF

v_call: TRBV20-1
d_call: .
j_call: TRBJ2-2
clone_size: few
cdr3_nt: TGCAGTGCTGGGACCTACACCGGGGAGCTGTTTTTT
cdr3_aa: CSAGTYTGELFF

v_call: TRBV12-3/TRBV12-4
d_call: .
j_call: TRBJ1-1
clone_size: .
cdr3_nt: TGTGCCAGCAAACTTAGCGTGCGACGTGAAGCTTTCTTT
cdr3_aa: CASKLSVRREAFF